Following are 31 T cell receptor beta chains from one sample sequenced in a study of blood T cell repertoires in COVID-19. Data came from immunoSEQ multiplex PCR; TCRdb stores just in-frame clones and leaves some out. The sample lists about 24,000 clones; around nine tenths were seen once. Sequencing input: peripheral blood. The receptor set was obtained from a man aged 45-65 years with active COVID-19.

The chain has TRBV28 and TRBJ1-2; D is unresolved. V lost 2 bases and J lost 0, with 10 bases in between. The CDR3 has 15 amino acids. Germline assignment: CDR1 MDHEN and CDR2 SYDVKM. The CDR3 is CASSLPSGTNYGYTF. The DNA for the CDR3 is TGTGCCAGCAGTTTACCGTCGGGAACTAACTATGGCTACACCTTC.

The chain combines TRBV11-2 with TRBJ1-2; D is possibly TRBD1 (6 bases). The V end was cut by 0 bases, the J end by 2 bases, with 7 bases between. The germline CDR1 and CDR2 sequences are SGHAT and FQNNGV. The CDR3 consists of 14 residues. In DNA form, the CDR3 reads TGTGCCAGCAGCTTAGACCAGGGGAACTATGGCTACACCTTC. The encoded protein is CASSLDQGNYGYTF.

The chain uses TRBV5-4 and TRBJ2-3; D may be TRBD2 (7 bases). The germline V gene has CDR1 SGHNT and CDR2 YYREEE (reference sequence). The ends were cut back, 4 bases at V and 5 bases at J, with 11 bases in the middle. The CDR3 contains 13 residues. The CDR3 spells CASSVGGQDTQYF. For the CDR3, the DNA is TGTGCCAGCAGCGTCGGGGGGCAAGATACGCAGTATTTT.

This sequence joins TRBV5-1 and TRBJ2-2; no clear D. The V and J ends lost 1 base and 6 bases respectively, with 10 bases between them. The CDR3 is 14 residues long. CDR1 and CDR2 from the germline V gene are SGHRS and YFSETQ. The CDR3 DNA reads TGCGCCAGCAGCTTGCTACAGTTAGCCGGGGAGCTGTTTTTT. Its translation: CASSLLQLAGELFF.

The chain has TRBV21-1 and TRBJ2-1; the table names TRBD2, a call not compared with the DNA. TRBV21-1 represents a pseudogene. The CDR3 sequence is 14 residues long. CDR3 in amino acids: CANEGLADYNEQFF. The CDR3 region has the DNA TGTGCCAACGAGGGACTAGCGGATTACAATGAGCAGTTCTTC.

The chain uses TRBV19 and TRBJ1-1, with 7 bases identical to TRBD1. V trimming: 5 bases; J trimming: 0 bases; junction bases outside the gene matches: 6. CDR1 LNHDA and CDR2 SQIVND come from the germline V gene (reference sequence). The CDR3 has 15 residues. CDR3 amino acids: CASSVEGQMNTEAFF. The CDR3 nucleotides read TGTGCCAGTAGTGTGGAGGGACAGATGAACACTGAAGCTTTCTTT. Full variable domain (outside the CDR3, taken from reference TRBV19 and TRBJ1-1): DGGITQSPKYLFRKEGQNVTLSCEQNLNHDAMYWYRQDPGQGLRLIYYSQIVNDFQKGDIAEGYSVSREKKESFPLTVTSAQKNPTAFYLCASSVEGQMNTEAFFGQGTRLTVV.

The chain recombines TRBV2 with TRBJ2-1; 11 bases align to TRBD2. V lost 6 bases to trimming and J lost 6 bases; unmatched junction nucleotides: 7. This CDR3 spans 15 amino acids. The germline V gene has CDR1 SNHLY and CDR2 FYNNEI. The CDR3 spells CASRGGTSGANEQFF. In DNA, the CDR3 is TGTGCCAGCAGGGGCGGGACTAGCGGAGCCAATGAGCAGTTCTTC. Filled out from reference TRBV2 and TRBJ2-1, the complete variable domain reads EPEVTQTPSHQVTQMGQEVILRCVPISNHLYFYWYRQILGQKVEFLVSFYNNEISEKSEIFDDQFSVERPDGSNFTLKIRSTKLEDSAMYFCASRGGTSGANEQFFGPGTRLTVL.

The chain couples TRBV7-2 to TRBJ2-3, with D maybe TRBD2 (6 bases). V was trimmed by 7 bases and J by 4 bases, leaving 12 bases between them. There are 13 residues in the CDR3. Germline CDR1 and CDR2: SGHTA and FQGNSA. CDR3 coding DNA: TGTGCCAGCAAGGGCGGGGCTCCAGATACGCAGTATTTT. Its translation is CASKGGAPDTQYF.

The CDR3, as DNA: TGTGCCAGTAGTATTCGGGTCGGCGGGGCATACGAGCAGTACTTC. Translation gives CASSIRVGGAYEQYF. V usage is TRBV19 and J usage is TRBJ2-7; TRBD2 is a possible D gene (6 bases). This CDR3 contains 15 residues. CDR1 and CDR2 from the germline V gene are LNHDA and SQIVND (reference sequence). With 3 bases removed from V and 4 bases from J, the gap between germline ends came to 16 bases.

The chain uses TRBV11-3 and TRBJ2-3; 7 nucleotides line up with TRBD2. Losses at the gene ends were 3 bases for V and 0 bases for J; bases not matched to a gene: 0. Germline V gives CDR1 SGHNT, CDR2 YENEEA. The CDR3 is 14 residues long. The CDR3 DNA reads TGTGCCAGCAGCTTCGGGGGGAGCACAGATACGCAGTATTTT. As protein: CASSFGGSTDTQYF.

This clone has just one count. The genes are TRBV5-6 and TRBJ1-3, with unresolved D. With 0 bases removed from V and 0 bases from J, the gap between germline ends came to 7 bases. The CDR3 runs to 15 residues. CDR1 is SGHDT and CDR2 is YYEEEE in the germline V gene. This CDR3 reads CASSLELSSGNTIYF. CDR3 DNA: TGTGCCAGCAGCTTGGAGCTGAGCTCTGGAAACACCATATATTTT. Variable domain in full (rest from reference TRBV5-6 and TRBJ1-3): DAGVTQSPTHLIKTRGQQVTLRCSPKSGHDTVSWYQQALGQGPQFIFQYYEEEERQRGNFPDRFSGHQFPNYSSELNVNALLLGDSALYLCASSLELSSGNTIYFGEGSWLTVV.

V is TRBV20-1 and J is TRBJ2-7, with D unresolved. CDR3 length: 11 amino acids. V dropped 3 bases and J dropped 3 bases, with 6 bases sitting between them. From germline, CDR1 is DFQATT and CDR2 SNEGSKA (reference sequence). DNA for the CDR3: TGCAGTGCTAGTCAACTCTACGAGCAGTACTTC. Protein: CSASQLYEQYF.

This clone was detected a few times. The gene calls are TRBV7-7 and TRBJ2-2; TRBD1 agrees at 11 bases. The V gene end was trimmed by 5 bases and the J gene end by 6 bases; junction bases not matched to a gene: 2. CDR1 SSHAT and CDR2 FNYEAQ come from the germline V gene (reference sequence). CDR3 length: 14 amino acids. The CDR3: CASSPGQGAGELFF. The CDR3 DNA reads as TGTGCCAGCAGCCCGGGACAGGGGGCCGGGGAGCTGTTTTTT.

The genes are TRBV6-1 and TRBJ1-6; D gene unclear. In germline, CDR1 is MNHNS, CDR2 SASEGT. V lost 3 bases and J 10 bases, leaving 13 bases between the germline ends. The CDR3 sequence is 14 residues long. The DNA for the CDR3 is TGTGCCAGCAGTGAGGTTTTAGGAGTCTCACCCCTCCACTTT. This codes for CASSEVLGVSPLHF.

CDR3 bases: TGTGCCAGCAGCTTAGCCAACCCCTCGGTGACTCAGCCCTACGAGCAGTACTTC. Protein product: CASSLANPSVTQPYEQYF. The J gene is TRBJ2-7, the V gene TRBV11-2; D is uncertain. The CDR3 sequence is 18 residues long. Trimming took 1 base from V and 2 from J, leaving 21 bases between them. Germline values: CDR1 SGHAT, CDR2 FQNNGV.

The gene calls are TRBV7-2 and TRBJ2-2; possible D gene TRBD1, 6 bases. Between the trimmed V and J ends, which lost 4 bases and 4 bases, there was a span of 10 bases. This CDR3 has 14 amino acids. Germline values: CDR1 SGHTA, CDR2 FQGNSA. In nucleotides, the CDR3 is TGTGCCAGCAGCTATAGGACAGCCACCGGGGAGCTGTTTTTT. Its protein is CASSYRTATGELFF. Full variable domain (missing parts from reference TRBV7-2 and TRBJ2-2): GAGVSQSPSNKVTEKGKDVELRCDPISGHTALYWYRQSLGQGLEFLIYFQGNSAPDKSGLPSDRFSAERTGGSVSTLTIQRTQQEDSAVYLCASSYRTATGELFFGEGSRLTVL.

This chain joins TRBV4-2 and TRBJ2-5; 9 positions match TRBD2. Trimming cost V 1 base and J 5 bases; bases outside gene matches: 8. The CDR3 has 16 amino acids. Germline CDR1 is LGHNA and CDR2 is YNFKEQ. CDR3 residues: CASSQVLSGGGETQYF. CDR3 nucleotide sequence: TGTGCCAGCAGCCAAGTACTTAGCGGGGGTGGCGAGACCCAGTACTTC.

J is TRBJ2-3 and V is TRBV11-3; 8 bases line up with TRBD2. Germline V lookup: CDR1 SGHNT, CDR2 YENEEA. The CDR3 loop spans 16 amino acids. V shed 1 base and J 1 base; nucleotides not matched to a gene: 4. CDR3: CASSLGRGGRTDTQYF. The CDR3 DNA reads TGTGCCAGCAGCTTAGGTCGGGGGGGTCGCACAGATACGCAGTATTTT.

The CDR3 sequence: CASSLNAGGSGNTIYF. CDR3 DNA: TGTGCCAGCAGCTTAAATGCAGGGGGCTCTGGAAACACCATATATTTT. The genes are TRBV11-2 and TRBJ1-3; 7 bases line up with TRBD1. CDR1 is SGHAT and CDR2 is FQNNGV in the germline V gene. The CDR3 is made up of 16 amino acids. V trimming: 2 bases; J trimming: 0 bases; junction bases outside the gene matches: 4.

V usage is TRBV9 and J usage is TRBJ2-7; tentatively, D is TRBD2 (5 bases). Trimming stripped 2 bases from V and 3 bases from J, with 15 bases between. There are 15 residues in the CDR3. CDR1 is SGDLS and CDR2 is YYNGEE in the germline V gene. The CDR3 protein is CASSVNPGIGYEQYF. For the CDR3, the DNA is TGTGCCAGCAGCGTCAATCCGGGAATCGGCTACGAGCAGTACTTC. Full variable domain (remainder filled in from reference TRBV9 and TRBJ2-7): DSGVTQTPKHLITATGQRVTLRCSPRSGDLSVYWYQQSLDQGLQFLIQYYNGEERAKGNILERFSAQQFPDLHSELNLSSLELGDSALYFCASSVNPGIGYEQYFGPGTRLTVT.

This clone was counted a few times. This chain connects TRBV19 to TRBJ1-6; 7 bases are shared with TRBD1. CDR3 size: 14 residues. Germline CDR1 LNHDA, CDR2 SQIVND (reference sequence). Germline trimming cut 4 bases from V and 10 bases from J; bases unmatched to any gene: 7. The CDR3, as DNA: TGTGCCAGTAGTAGGGGACAGTTTAGCTCACCCCTCCACTTT. It is translated as CASSRGQFSSPLHF.

This clone was observed once. The V gene is TRBV7-2, the J gene TRBJ1-5; 7 bases align to TRBD1. Germline V gene sequence: CDR1 SGHTA, CDR2 FQGNSA. V was pared by 2 bases and J by 7 bases, with 8 bases of the junction left unmatched. The CDR3 has 15 residues. DNA of the CDR3: TGTGCCAGCAGCTTAAGAGGGGGACAGATACAGCCCCAGCATTTT. Residues: CASSLRGGQIQPQHF.

J is TRBJ2-1 and V is TRBV5-1, with 9 nucleotides matching TRBD2. Germline assignment: CDR1 SGHRS and CDR2 YFSETQ. Unmatched junction bases numbered 19, after V lost 0 bases and J lost 15 bases. CDR3 length: 17 residues. The CDR3 bases are TGCGCCAGCAGCTTGGTGGGCCGGGGGCAGGCTAGCGGGGCCCCGTTCTTC. It translates to CASSLVGRGQASGAPFF.

The chain has TRBV27 and TRBJ2-3; D remains ambiguous. Trimming left V 3 bases short and J 4 bases short, with 8 bases between. Looked up from germline, CDR1 is MNHEY and CDR2 is SMNVEV (reference sequence). The CDR3 spans 13 residues. The chain's CDR3 is CASSFFPADTQYF. CDR3 in DNA: TGTGCCAGCAGTTTCTTCCCAGCAGATACGCAGTATTTT.

The rearrangement uses TRBV28 and TRBJ2-1; 7 positions agree with TRBD1. The CDR3 is 15 amino acids. Germline-derived CDR1 and CDR2 are MDHEN and SYDVKM. With 6 bases clipped from V and 6 bases from J, the junction kept 11 bases outside the gene matches. The DNA of the CDR3 is TGTGCCAGCAGCCTTAGACAGGGCCCAGTCAATGAGCAGTTCTTC. Its protein is CASSLRQGPVNEQFF.

V and J are TRBV11-1 and TRBJ2-1; maybe TRBD1 (5 bases). The CDR3 extends over 14 amino acids. Germline V gene data show CDR1 as SGHAT and CDR2 as FQDESV (reference sequence). V gave up 6 bases and J gave up 7 bases, with 16 bases separating them. The CDR3 is CASSSEATANEQFF. The CDR3 DNA reads TGTGCCAGCAGTAGTGAAGCGACAGCAAATGAGCAGTTCTTC.

The chain carries TRBV3-1 (or the pseudogene TRBV3-2) and TRBJ1-2; perhaps TRBD1 as D (6 bases). This CDR3 has 12 amino acids. The V end lost 1 base, the J end lost 13 bases, and 13 bases lay between the germline ends. Germline CDR1 LGHDT, CDR2 YNNKEL (reference sequence). CDR3 bases: TGTGCCAGCAGCCAAGGAGGGACAAATTCCACCTTC. Encoded protein: CASSQGGTNSTF.

This clone counts as medium-sized. The rearrangement links TRBV27 to TRBJ2-5; D gene unclear. V was pared by 3 bases and J by 5 bases, with 16 bases between. The germline V gene has CDR1 MNHEY and CDR2 SMNVEV (reference sequence). There are 15 residues in the CDR3. The CDR3 loop is CASSLGSRSGETQYF. In nucleotides, the CDR3 is TGTGCCAGCAGTTTGGGCAGCCGATCTGGGGAGACCCAGTACTTC.

This sequence joins TRBV19 and TRBJ2-7; D gene uncertain. The CDR3 has 14 amino acids. Trimming removed 3 bases from V and 2 bases from J, with 11 bases in between. CDR1 LNHDA and CDR2 SQIVND come from the germline V gene (reference sequence). The CDR3 bases are TGTGCCAGTAGTATTTCGTCCAGGACCTACGAGCAGTACTTC. Translation: CASSISSRTYEQYF.

The rearrangement uses TRBV9 and TRBJ1-3; TRBD1 is a possible D gene (5 bases). The CDR3 is 16 amino acids. Germline CDR1 reads SGDLS; CDR2 reads YYNGEE. V was trimmed by 5 bases and J by 0 bases, leaving 15 bases between them. The CDR3 DNA follows: TGTGCCAGCAGACTGAAGGGGTCCTCCTCTGGAAACACCATATATTTT. Its translation: CASRLKGSSSGNTIYF.

The rearrangement joins TRBV13 to TRBJ1-2, with unresolved D. V was trimmed by 3 bases and J by 7 bases, leaving 15 bases between them. Germline CDR1 and CDR2: PRHDT and FYEKMQ (reference sequence). This CDR3 is 14 amino acids long. This CDR3 is CASSFSGASTGYTF. In DNA form, the CDR3 reads TGTGCCAGCAGCTTCTCGGGTGCTTCCACTGGCTACACCTTC.